This T cell receptor beta chain was profiled in a study of vaccination effects on CD4 cells after COVID-19. Whole-study context: All participants had two doses of either the BNT162b2 or mRNA-1273 vaccine. Broader study findings: Nearly all vaccine-induced clones in healthy recipients recognized only SARS-CoV-2. Marked clonal contraction of infection- and vaccine-induced clones was seen late after vaccination.

ViraFEST expansion of antigen-specific CD4+ T cells with viral peptide pools preceded sequencing. The culture ran for 10 days before CD4+ T cells were isolated. In the vaccine recipients, nucleocapsid antibodies were negative and there was no prior SARS-CoV-2 infection. Supplemented with around 9.8 IU/ml IL-2 and approximately 9.7 ug/ml peptides, 2 million to 2.5 million PBMC per well were kept in culture. Trimming took 8 bases from V and 5 from J; bases not matched to a gene: 7. Germline CDR1 reads MNHEY; CDR2 reads SMNVEV (reference sequence). The CDR3 has 13 amino acids. With respect to this clone: The target antigen is unknown.

The protocol was immunoSEQ multiplex PCR, while the TCRdb copy is restricted to in-frame clones and leaves out a portion. This table holds more than 40,000 clones, around 78% found once. The sequencing used CD4+ T cells from PBMCs cultured with SARS-CoV-2 spike peptides, collected before COVID-19 vaccination. This clonotype was sampled from a human donor who received a COVID-19 vaccine. This chain links TRBV27 with TRBJ1-1, with 8 bases lining up with TRBD1. The CDR3 DNA follows: TGTGCCAGCGGCAGGGGGCGAAGTACTGAAGCTTTCTTT. Amino acid sequence: CASGRGRSTEAFF.